This is a list of T cell receptor beta chains from one sample in a study of blood T cell repertoires in COVID-19. TCRdb's table, derived via immunoSEQ multiplex PCR, lists solely in-frame clones and lacks some. In the table there are 300,000 to 450,000 clones, 87% of which are singletons. Sequencing used PBMCs or T cells enriched from blood (not recorded which). All receptors derive from a woman aged 30 to 39 who had recovered from COVID-19. The CDR3 runs from the conserved cysteine through the conserved F or W. D genes are given only for firm matches. Where a row states a size, it is once, few, many or the class of an expanded clone; other rows omit it.

clone_size	v_call	d_call	j_call	cdr3_nt	cdr3_aa
NA	TRBV27	NA	TRBJ1-2	TGTGCCAGCAGTTTATCAGGACTTCCCTATGGCTACACCTTC	CASSLSGLPYGYTF
few	TRBV10-1	NA	TRBJ2-2	TGCGCCAGCAGTGTCCAGGCCAACGGGGAGCTGTTTTTT	CASSVQANGELFF
NA	TRBV19	NA	TRBJ1-6	TGTGCCAGTAGTCCCAGCGGGCAGGGTCGCAATTCACCCCTCCACTTT	CASSPSGQGRNSPLHF
NA	TRBV6-5	NA	TRBJ1-6	TGTGCCAGCAGTTACTCTATGGGGCAGGGTTGGGCCCCCCTCCACTTT	CASSYSMGQGWAPLHF
NA	TRBV6-5	NA	TRBJ1-5	TGTGCCAGCAGTTATTTAGACAGTCTCGGAGCCCAGCATTTT	CASSYLDSLGAQHF
NA	TRBV28	TRBD2	TRBJ2-3	TGTGCCAGTCGGGAGGGCCCCAGCACAGATACGCAGTATTTT	CASREGPSTDTQYF
once	TRBV5-3	NA	TRBJ2-1	TGTGCCAGAAGCTTGCGGGGTCGCAATGAGCAGTTCTTC	CARSLRGRNEQFF
few	TRBV9	NA	TRBJ1-1	TGTGCCAGCAGCGTGAGGACTGAAGCTTTCTTT	CASSVRTEAFF
once	TRBV7-9	NA	TRBJ1-2	TGTGCCAGCAGCTTACGAGCGGCCTATGGCTACACCTTC	CASSLRAAYGYTF
NA	TRBV20-1	NA	TRBJ2-5	TGCAGTGCTAGTCGGACAGAAGAGACCCAGTACTTC	CSASRTEETQYF
once	TRBV2	NA	TRBJ2-5	TGTGCCAGCAGTGGGGCCCTACAAGAGACCCAGTACTTC	CASSGALQETQYF
NA	TRBV7-6	NA	TRBJ2-5	TGTGCCAGCAGCAGAAATACCCGGGGGATGCTCCAAGAGACCCAGTACTTC	CASSRNTRGMLQETQYF
NA	TRBV11-1	TRBD2	TRBJ2-3	TGTGCCAGCAGCTTAGGCGGGGGGGCAACAGATACGCAGTATTTT	CASSLGGGATDTQYF
NA	TRBV28	TRBD1	TRBJ1-1	TGTGCCAGCAGTCCCCTAGGGACAGGGGGCGCTGAGAGGGCTGAAGCTTTCTTT	CASSPLGTGGAERAEAFF
NA	TRBV11-3	NA	TRBJ2-1	TGTGCCAGCAGCTTATACGGTCTGGATGAGCAGTTCTTC	CASSLYGLDEQFF
NA	TRBV5-1	TRBD1	TRBJ1-1	TGCGCCAGCCTTCAGGGGGCTGGCGCCACTGAAGCTTTCTTT	CASLQGAGATEAFF
NA	TRBV5-1	TRBD2	TRBJ2-3	TGCGCCAGCAGCGACGGACTAGCGGGGGGGCATGATACGCAGTATTTT	CASSDGLAGGHDTQYF
few	TRBV15	TRBD1	TRBJ1-6	TGTGCCACCAGCAGAGACAGGGGGCCGGGGAATTCACCCCTCCACTTT	CATSRDRGPGNSPLHF
NA	TRBV5-1	NA	TRBJ1-2	TGCGCCAGCAGCTTGACTACACCTTCTCCGGGGTATCGATATGGCTACACCTTC	CASSLTTPSPGYRYGYTF
NA	TRBV28	TRBD1	TRBJ1-5	TGTGCCAGCAGAACTGGACAGGGGGAACAGCCCCAGCATTTT	CASRTGQGEQPQHF
NA	TRBV6-4	NA	TRBJ2-3	TGTGCCAGCAGTGATAGCGCGGGGACCAGCACAGATACGCAGTATTTT	CASSDSAGTSTDTQYF
NA	TRBV28	TRBD1	TRBJ1-3	TGTGCCAGCACCTGGGACAGCTCTGGAAACACCATATATTTT	CASTWDSSGNTIYF
NA	TRBV30	NA	TRBJ1-1	TGTGCCTGGAAAGTTGGTCTGTCGGGTGCCACTGAAGCTTTCTTT	CAWKVGLSGATEAFF
NA	TRBV5-6	TRBD2	TRBJ2-1	TGTGCCAGCAGCTTGGGTCGGCTAGCGGGGGTAGAGCAGTTCTTC	CASSLGRLAGVEQFF
NA	TRBV6-5	NA	TRBJ1-2	TGTGCCAGCAGTTATAGGACCCAGGGTGATGGCTACACCTTC	CASSYRTQGDGYTF
NA	TRBV5-4	TRBD1	TRBJ1-3	TGTGCCAGCAGGCCACAGGGGGCTGGAAACACCATATATTTT	CASRPQGAGNTIYF
NA	TRBV5-6	NA	TRBJ1-3	TGTGCCAGCAGCCCGACAGGAAACTCTGGAAACACCATATATTTT	CASSPTGNSGNTIYF
NA	TRBV12-3/TRBV12-4	TRBD1	TRBJ2-7	TGTGCCAGCAGTTTTCAGGGGGTGGAGCAGTACTTC	CASSFQGVEQYF
NA	TRBV5-4	NA	TRBJ1-1	TGTGCCAGCAGCTCCGGACAAGGGCGCACTGAAGCTTTCTTT	CASSSGQGRTEAFF
NA	TRBV12-5	NA	TRBJ1-3	TGTGCTAGTGGGACGGAAGGACTCTCTGGAAACACCATATATTTT	CASGTEGLSGNTIYF
once	TRBV11-3	TRBD2	TRBJ2-1	TGTGCCAGCAGCCCGACTAGCGGGGGGGCATTTGAGCAGTTCTTC	CASSPTSGGAFEQFF
NA	TRBV5-6	TRBD1	TRBJ2-2	TGTGCCAGCAGCCGCCTGGACAGGGGGGTCGGGGAGCTGTTTTTT	CASSRLDRGVGELFF
NA	TRBV28	TRBD1	TRBJ1-2	TGTGCCAGCACCATAGGACAGGGTGGCGGCTACACCTTC	CASTIGQGGGYTF
NA	TRBV28	TRBD1	TRBJ1-4	TGTGCCAGCAGCAAGACAGGGCGGAATGAAAAACTGTTTTTT	CASSKTGRNEKLFF
NA	TRBV18	NA	TRBJ2-1	TGTGCCAGCTCACCACCCGGAGGGGACGAGGCCGGGCAGTTCTTC	CASSPPGGDEAGQFF
NA	TRBV9	TRBD1	TRBJ2-2	TGTGCCAGCAGTGACGACAGGGGCACAACCGGGGAGCTGTTTTTT	CASSDDRGTTGELFF
NA	TRBV10-3	NA	TRBJ1-5	TGTGCCATCAGTGAGTCGGCAGGGGGCAATCAGCCCCAGCATTTT	CAISESAGGNQPQHF
NA	TRBV29-1	TRBD1	TRBJ1-2	TGCAGCGTTCCGGACAGGGGAAAGGATGGCTACACCTTC	CSVPDRGKDGYTF
NA	TRBV18	NA	TRBJ1-1	TGTGCCAGCTCACCAAACCGGGGTTCGGACACTGAAGCTTTCTTT	CASSPNRGSDTEAFF
NA	TRBV27	TRBD1	TRBJ1-2	TGTGCCAGCAGTCCAGGGGGTGGCTATGGCTACACCTTC	CASSPGGGYGYTF
few	TRBV28	TRBD1	TRBJ1-5	TGTGCCAGCAGGCCTACAGGGGGTGGGGAGCCCCAGCATTTT	CASRPTGGGEPQHF
few	TRBV12-3/TRBV12-4	TRBD1	TRBJ1-2	TGTGCCAGCAGTTTCAGGGGGCAGGGCTACACCTTC	CASSFRGQGYTF
NA	TRBV7-8	TRBD1	TRBJ1-3	TGTGCCAGCAGCCCGGACAGGGTAGGAAACACCATATATTTT	CASSPDRVGNTIYF
NA	TRBV5-1	NA	TRBJ1-1	TGCGCCAGCAGCTTGGGGCAGGGAGGGGTGAACACTGAAGCTTTCTTT	CASSLGQGGVNTEAFF
NA	TRBV5-6	TRBD1	TRBJ2-5	TGTGCCAGCAGCTACCCCGGGACAGGGGGCGCGACCCAGTACTTC	CASSYPGTGGATQYF
NA	TRBV3-1/TRBV3-2	NA	TRBJ1-2	TGTGCCAGCAGCCAAGAAACGGGAAACTATGGCTACACCTTC	CASSQETGNYGYTF